The 12 T cell receptor beta chains presented below share a single source sample, sequenced in a study of blood T cell repertoires in COVID-19. Some clones are missing from TCRdb's copy, which holds only in-frame ones; the method was immunoSEQ multiplex PCR. The sample consists of about 140,000 clones, around 87% of them appearing once. Sequenced input: PBMCs or T cells enriched from blood (not recorded which). The receptors here all came from a man aged 55 to 70 who had recovered from COVID-19.

V gene TRBV6-5 combines with J gene TRBJ2-1, with 8 positions matching TRBD2. The CDR3 has 12 residues. V gave up 6 bases and J gave up 10 bases; unmatched junction bases: 5. The V gene's germline CDR1 is MNHEY and CDR2 SVGAGI. This CDR3 is CASRGLATEQFF. The DNA of the CDR3 is TGTGCCAGCAGAGGACTAGCCACGGAGCAGTTCTTC.

This clone has a single count. DNA of the CDR3: TGTGCCAGCAGCTTAGGACAGGGGAGTGAGCAGTTCTTC. Its translation: CASSLGQGSEQFF. The chain is built from TRBV7-9 and TRBJ2-1, with 8 bases fitting TRBD1. V dropped 1 base and J dropped 9; count of bases not matched to a gene: 2. This CDR3 region has 13 residues. CDR1 is SEHNR, CDR2 FQNEAQ, per germline (reference sequence).

The genes are TRBV4-1 and TRBJ2-1, with 9 bases fitting TRBD2. Unmatched junction bases numbered 4, after V lost 4 bases and J lost 0 bases. Germline CDR1 MGHRA, CDR2 YSYEKL. The CDR3 extends over 16 amino acids. The CDR3 is CASSLLAGSSYNEQFF. The CDR3 DNA is TGCGCCAGCAGCCTTCTAGCGGGGAGCTCCTACAATGAGCAGTTCTTC.

The gene calls are TRBV27 and TRBJ1-6, with D maybe TRBD1 (6 bases). V dropped 8 bases and J dropped 7 bases, with 15 bases sitting between them. CDR3 length equals 14 residues. In germline, CDR1 is MNHEY, CDR2 SMNVEV (reference sequence). The CDR3 coding sequence is TGTGCCAGCCGGCTGGACAGATCGAATTCACCCCTCCACTTT. It translates to CASRLDRSNSPLHF.

V usage is TRBV7-9 and J usage is TRBJ2-1, with D possibly TRBD1 on 6 matching bases. V was cut by 4 bases and J by 0 bases, with 13 bases left in between. Germline V gene sequence: CDR1 SEHNR, CDR2 FQNEAQ (reference sequence). This CDR3 region has 16 residues. This chain's CDR3 is CASSSYTGPSYNEQFF. DNA of the CDR3: TGTGCCAGCAGCTCATACACAGGGCCCTCCTACAATGAGCAGTTCTTC.

This chain links TRBV30 with TRBJ1-4; D not certain. The V and J ends lost 1 base and 8 bases respectively, with 14 bases between them. CDR3 length equals 14 residues. Germline CDR1 GTSNPN, CDR2 SVGIG (reference sequence). The CDR3 DNA is TGTGCCTGGAGTGGGGGAGGGTCAGAGGAAAAACTGTTTTTT. It encodes CAWSGGGSEEKLFF.

This clone was seen just once. The rearrangement uses TRBV5-1 and TRBJ1-1, with D maybe TRBD1 (6 bases). CDR3 length: 13 residues. Germline CDR1 and CDR2: SGHRS and YFSETQ. V lost 2 bases to trimming and J lost 7 bases, with 12 bases between them. The DNA for the CDR3 is TGCGCCAGCAGCTTTCAGGGGATTAATGAAGCTTTCTTT. Amino acid sequence: CASSFQGINEAFF.

V is TRBV11-2 and J is TRBJ1-5; the match to TRBD1 covers 9 bases. The CDR3 loop spans 15 amino acids. CDR1 is SGHAT and CDR2 is FQNNGV in the germline V gene. V trimming: 5 bases; J trimming: 5 bases; junction bases outside the gene matches: 7. The CDR3 DNA is TGTGCCAGCAGCCCCCGGACAGGGGTGTATCAGCCCCAGCATTTT. Translated: CASSPRTGVYQPQHF. The full variable domain, its missing parts supplied by reference TRBV11-2 and TRBJ1-5, is EAGVAQSPRYKIIEKRQSVAFWCNPISGHATLYWYQQILGQGPKLLIQFQNNGVVDDSQLPKDRFSAERLKGVDSTLKIQPAKLEDSAVYLCASSPRTGVYQPQHFGDGTRLSIL.

J is TRBJ1-1 and V is TRBV28; 7 bases agree with TRBD1. The V and J ends lost 6 bases and 5 bases, in that order; junction bases with no gene match: 15. This CDR3 contains 16 residues. Germline CDR1 MDHEN, CDR2 SYDVKM. CDR3 residues: CASSAVRGLVWTEAFF. The CDR3 bases are TGTGCCAGCAGCGCGGTAAGGGGGCTTGTATGGACTGAAGCTTTCTTT.

The rearrangement joins TRBV27 to TRBJ1-6; D remains ambiguous. Germline V gene lookup returns CDR1 MNHEY and CDR2 SMNVEV (reference sequence). V shed 6 bases and J shed 8 bases, with 17 bases lying between them. This CDR3 spans 15 amino acids. The CDR3 coding sequence is TGTGCCAGCAGACCATCGGGAGGGTCTTATTCACCCCTCCACTTT. This encodes CASRPSGGSYSPLHF.

This clone occurred a few times. V gene TRBV14 combines with J gene TRBJ1-4; D call uncertain. Germline values: CDR1 SGHDN, CDR2 FVKESK. The V and J ends lost 4 bases and 4 bases respectively, with 13 bases between them. The CDR3 sequence is 15 residues long. CDR3 protein: CASSRSWAFNEKLFF. In DNA form, the CDR3 reads TGTGCCAGCAGCCGGTCGTGGGCTTTTAATGAAAAACTGTTTTTT.

The rearrangement links TRBV3-1 (or the pseudogene TRBV3-2) to TRBJ2-1; 8 nucleotides align to TRBD2. This CDR3 is 12 amino acids long. Unmatched junction bases numbered 8, after V lost 4 bases and J lost 15 bases. From germline, CDR1 is LGHDT and CDR2 YNNKEL (reference sequence). DNA of the CDR3: TGTGCCAGCAGCCTAGCTGGGACTAGTATGTTCTTC. It specifies CASSLAGTSMFF.